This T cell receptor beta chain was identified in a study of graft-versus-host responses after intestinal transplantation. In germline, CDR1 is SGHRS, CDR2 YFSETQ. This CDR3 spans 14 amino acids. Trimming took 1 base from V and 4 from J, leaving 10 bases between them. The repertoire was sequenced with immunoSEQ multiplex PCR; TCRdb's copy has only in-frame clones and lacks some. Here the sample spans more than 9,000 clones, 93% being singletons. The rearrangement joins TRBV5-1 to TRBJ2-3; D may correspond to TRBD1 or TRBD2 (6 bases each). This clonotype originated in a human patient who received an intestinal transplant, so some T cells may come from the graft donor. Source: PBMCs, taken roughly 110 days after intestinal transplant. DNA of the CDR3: TGCGCCAGCAGCTTGAACAGGGAGGCAGATACGCAGTATTTT. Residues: CASSLNREADTQYF. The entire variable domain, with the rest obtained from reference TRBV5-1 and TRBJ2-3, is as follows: KAGVTQTPRYLIKTRGQQVTLSCSPISGHRSVSWYQQTPGQGLQFLFEYFSETQRNKGNFPGRFSGRQFSNSRSEMNVSTLELGDSALYLCASSLNREADTQYFGPGTRLTVL.